What follows are 18 T cell receptor beta chains derived from one specimen sequenced in a study of cytotoxic CD8 clonotypes in ibrutinib-treated CLL. Generated by immunoSEQ multiplex PCR, the TCRdb table keeps only in-frame clones and is missing some. In the table there are more than 110,000 clones, 75% to 85% of which are singletons. Sample: PBMCs, taken after 36 months of ibrutinib treatment. The receptors stem from a human donor with chronic lymphocytic leukemia.

The J gene is TRBJ2-7, the V gene TRBV11-2; 7 bases map to TRBD2. CDR1 is SGHAT and CDR2 is FQNNGV in the germline V gene. The CDR3 extends over 19 amino acids. The V gene end was trimmed by 6 bases and the J gene end by 0 bases; junction bases not matched to a gene: 20. CDR3 DNA: TGTGCCAGCAGGACCCTCACTAGCGCCGTAAAACGGTCCTCCTACGAGCAGTACTTC. Residues: CASRTLTSAVKRSSYEQYF.

The chain carries TRBV29-1 and TRBJ1-5, with D unclear. This CDR3 has 13 amino acids. Between the trimmed V and J ends, which lost 6 bases and 4 bases, there was a span of 13 bases. Germline V gives CDR1 SQVTM, CDR2 ANQGSEA. CDR3 in amino acids: CSVGRSENQPQHF. CDR3 nucleotide sequence: TGCAGCGTCGGACGGTCGGAGAATCAGCCCCAGCATTTT.

The chain uses TRBV9 and TRBJ2-5, with a tentative D call TRBD2 (6 bases). The DNA matches TRBJ2-7 better at its end, which makes the J call doubtful. Germline values: CDR1 SGDLS, CDR2 YYNGEE. This CDR3 is 14 amino acids long. The CDR3, as DNA: TGTGCCAGCAGCGTAGTAGTGGCGGGAAGCGAGCAGTACTTC. This gives the protein CASSVVVAGSEQYF.

The chain has TRBV28 and TRBJ1-1, with D hard to call. The CDR3 covers 15 residues. V lost 6 bases, J lost 0 bases, and 14 bases lay in between. In germline, CDR1 is MDHEN, CDR2 SYDVKM. The CDR3 DNA follows: TGTGCCAGCAGCCCCCTCCCAGCGGTGAACACTGAAGCTTTCTTT. It yields the protein CASSPLPAVNTEAFF. Full variable domain (outside the CDR3, taken from reference TRBV28 and TRBJ1-1): DVKVTQSSRYLVKRTGEKVFLECVQDMDHENMFWYRQDPGLGLRLIYFSYDVKMKEKGDIPEGYSVSREKKERFSLILESASTNQTSMYLCASSPLPAVNTEAFFGQGTRLTVV.

The chain links TRBV11-2 to TRBJ2-1; a weak D match, TRBD1 (5 bases). CDR3 length equals 12 residues. Germline CDR1 reads SGHAT; CDR2 reads FQNNGV. V dropped 3 bases and J dropped 15 bases, with 15 bases sitting between them. The CDR3 bases are TGTGCCAGCAGCTTTGGCACCCAGGGAATGTTCTTC. It codes for CASSFGTQGMFF.

The chain carries TRBV19 and TRBJ2-7, with 7 nucleotides matching TRBD2. The CDR3 contains 14 residues. The germline V gene encodes CDR1 LNHDA and CDR2 SQIVND (reference sequence). The J segment lost 6 bases and the V segment lost 5 bases, leaving 10 bases of the junction unmatched. The DNA of the CDR3 is TGTGCCAGTAGTCCAGCCGGGGGGAGGGTCGAGCAGTACTTC. This codes for CASSPAGGRVEQYF.

This clone has just one count. The J gene is TRBJ2-2, the V gene TRBV25-1; no firm D call. With 8 bases removed from V and 1 base from J, the gap between germline ends came to 2 bases. The CDR3 has 11 residues. Germline-derived CDR1 and CDR2 are MGHDK and SYGVNS. The CDR3 is CASRNTGELFF. In DNA, the CDR3 is TGTGCCAGCCGGAACACCGGGGAGCTGTTTTTT.

CDR3 nucleotide sequence: TGTGCCAGCTCACCCTCAGAATCGACTGAAGCTTTCTTT. Protein: CASSPSESTEAFF. This rearrangement joins TRBV18 to TRBJ1-1; no reliable D call. The CDR3 sequence is 13 residues long. Deletions cut 3 bases from V and 5 bases from J, with 10 bases between. Germline V CDR1 and CDR2: KGHSH, LQKENI. Drawing the rest from reference TRBV18 and TRBJ1-1, the complete variable domain is NAGVMQNPRHLVRRRGQEARLRCSPMKGHSHVYWYRQLPEEGLKFMVYLQKENIIDESGMPKERFSAEFPKEGPSILRIQQVVRGDSAAYFCASSPSESTEAFFGQGTRLTVV.

V is TRBV6-5 and J is TRBJ2-1; 9 nucleotides agree with TRBD2. The junction had 10 bases not matched to a gene; V was cut back by 6 bases and J by 4 bases. This CDR3 region has 16 residues. CDR1 and CDR2 (germline): MNHEY, SVGAGI. The CDR3 sequence: CASSYPAGGGYNEQFF. The CDR3, as DNA: TGTGCCAGCAGCTACCCCGCGGGGGGGGGTTACAATGAGCAGTTCTTC.

The gene calls are TRBV6-1 and TRBJ2-7; D is ambiguous. CDR3 length: 11 residues. Trimming removed 5 bases at V and 5 bases at J, with 7 bases between. Looked up from germline, CDR1 is MNHNS and CDR2 is SASEGT. The CDR3 nucleotides are TGTGCCAGCAGTTCCGAGGACGAGCAGTACTTC. Residues: CASSSEDEQYF.

J is TRBJ1-5 and V is TRBV2, with D perhaps matching TRBD1 (5 bases). The germline V gene has CDR1 SNHLY and CDR2 FYNNEI. This CDR3 contains 14 residues. Trimming took off 6 bases at V and 6 bases at J, with 15 bases between the two ends. CDR3 residues: CASRPGAETQPQHF. The CDR3 nucleotides read TGTGCCAGCAGGCCCGGGGCAGAGACTCAGCCCCAGCATTTT.

CDR3 in amino acids: CAISEASRLGNTIYF. As DNA, the CDR3 is TGTGCCATCAGTGAGGCGAGCCGGCTTGGAAACACCATATATTTT. This chain connects TRBV10-3 to TRBJ1-3; D ambiguous. The ends were cut back, 2 bases at V and 3 bases at J, with 11 bases in the middle. Germline V gene sequence: CDR1 ENHRY, CDR2 SYGVKD. This CDR3 is built from 15 residues.

CDR3 residues: CASSWDRGNEQFF. CDR3 nucleotide sequence: TGTGCCAGCAGTTGGGACAGGGGGAATGAGCAGTTCTTC. This chain uses TRBV27 with TRBJ2-1; 11 positions agree with TRBD1. The CDR3 runs to 13 residues. Germline CDR1 and CDR2: MNHEY and SMNVEV (reference sequence). Losses at the gene ends were 4 bases for V and 7 bases for J; bases not matched to a gene: 0.

The chain combines TRBV7-8 with TRBJ2-3; 16 bases are shared with TRBD2. Germline V lookup: CDR1 SGHVS, CDR2 FQNEAQ. The CDR3 runs 18 residues. J was trimmed by 4 bases and V by 7 bases; bases with no gene match: 11. In nucleotides, the CDR3 is TGTGCCAGCACCACGAAGGGACTAGCGGGGGGGCCCCCAGATACGCAGTATTTT. It specifies CASTTKGLAGGPPDTQYF.

The chain is built from TRBV6-1 and TRBJ1-5; no reliable D call. The V gene's germline CDR1 is MNHNS and CDR2 SASEGT. V lost 1 base, J lost 5 bases, and 3 bases lay in between. The CDR3 extends over 12 amino acids. DNA of the CDR3: TGTGCCAGCAGTGAAGGGTATCAGCCCCAGCATTTT. This gives the protein CASSEGYQPQHF.

The V gene is TRBV9, the J gene TRBJ2-3, with 7 bases identical to TRBD2. This CDR3 has 17 residues. Germline trimming cut 8 bases from V and 0 bases from J; bases unmatched to any gene: 15. From germline, CDR1 is SGDLS and CDR2 YYNGEE. The CDR3 here is CARSVAGEWVSTDTQYF. The DNA of the CDR3 is TGTGCCAGATCAGTGGCGGGAGAGTGGGTCAGCACAGATACGCAGTATTTT.

The chain links TRBV7-9 to TRBJ2-1; D possibly corresponds to TRBD1 (6 bases). CDR1 and CDR2 (germline): SEHNR, FQNEAQ (reference sequence). The CDR3 length is 14 residues. V was pared by 8 bases and J by 4 bases, with 15 bases between. The CDR3 protein is CASQLSQGYNEQFF. The CDR3 coding sequence is TGTGCCAGCCAGCTCTCACAGGGTTACAATGAGCAGTTCTTC.

CDR3 loop: CASSIPPGNNEQFF. CDR3 sequence (DNA): TGTGCCAGTAGTATCCCTCCCGGGAACAATGAGCAGTTCTTC. The V call is TRBV19, the J call TRBJ2-1, with a weak D call TRBD2 (5 bases). The CDR3 covers 14 residues. Germline CDR1 is LNHDA and CDR2 is SQIVND (reference sequence). V was cut by 3 bases and J by 5 bases, with 11 bases left in between.